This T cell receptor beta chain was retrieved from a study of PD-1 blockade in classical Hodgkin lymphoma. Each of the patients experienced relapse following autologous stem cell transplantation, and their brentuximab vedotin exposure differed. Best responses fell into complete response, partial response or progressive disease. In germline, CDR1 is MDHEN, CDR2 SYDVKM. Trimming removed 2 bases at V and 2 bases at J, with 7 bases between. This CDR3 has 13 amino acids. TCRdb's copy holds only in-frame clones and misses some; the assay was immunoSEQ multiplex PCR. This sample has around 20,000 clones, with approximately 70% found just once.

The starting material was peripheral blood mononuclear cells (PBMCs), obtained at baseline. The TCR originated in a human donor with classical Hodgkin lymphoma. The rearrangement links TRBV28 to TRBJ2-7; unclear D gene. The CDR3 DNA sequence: TGTGCCAGCAGTTTACCGGACCCCTACGAGCAGTACTTC. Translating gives CASSLPDPYEQYF.